This passage covers 20 T cell receptor beta chains from one sample sequenced in a study of blood T cell repertoires in COVID-19. Sequencing used immunoSEQ multiplex PCR; TCRdb keeps in-frame clones, though not all of them. The sample yields about 300,000 clones, roughly 90% seen once. The sample taken for sequencing was PBMCs or T cells enriched from blood (not recorded which). These receptors came from a woman aged 45-65 years who had been exposed to COVID-19.

J is TRBJ2-7 and V is TRBV6-5, with TRBD1 identical over 8 bases. This CDR3 is 14 amino acids long. The V gene end was trimmed by 5 bases and the J gene end by 3 bases; junction bases not matched to a gene: 6. Germline V gene lookup returns CDR1 MNHEY and CDR2 SVGAGI. CDR3 loop: CASSLSDRGYEQYF. In DNA form, the CDR3 reads TGTGCCAGCAGTCTTAGCGACAGGGGCTACGAGCAGTACTTC.

The chain combines TRBV7-2 with TRBJ1-1; TRBD1 is a possible D gene (6 bases). The CDR3 spans 13 residues. The V end lost 6 bases, the J end lost 4 bases, and 12 bases lay between the germline ends. CDR1 and CDR2 from the germline V gene are SGHTA and FQGNSA. The CDR3 coding sequence is TGTGCCAGCAGGGGAGGGGGTGTCACTGAAGCTTTCTTT. This gives the protein CASRGGGVTEAFF. Using reference TRBV7-2 and TRBJ1-1 for the parts outside the CDR3, the full variable domain is GAGVSQSPSNKVTEKGKDVELRCDPISGHTALYWYRQSLGQGLEFLIYFQGNSAPDKSGLPSDRFSAERTGGSVSTLTIQRTQQEDSAVYLCASRGGGVTEAFFGQGTRLTVV.

V and J are TRBV28 and TRBJ1-2, with D perhaps matching TRBD1 (6 bases). The CDR3 totals 15 residues. CDR1 is MDHEN and CDR2 is SYDVKM in the germline V gene. V shed 5 bases and J shed 0 bases, with 13 bases lying between them. CDR3 in amino acids: CASSRIGQTNYGYTF. The CDR3 DNA follows: TGTGCCAGCAGTCGAATCGGACAGACTAACTATGGCTACACCTTC.

This clone has only one observation. V gene TRBV5-1 combines with J gene TRBJ2-1; the match to TRBD2 covers 14 bases. CDR3 size: 18 residues. The J segment lost 5 bases and the V segment lost 2 bases, leaving 9 bases of the junction unmatched. CDR1 and CDR2 from the germline V gene are SGHRS and YFSETQ. The CDR3 is CASSLLTSGGANHNEQFF. The CDR3 nucleotides read TGCGCCAGCAGCTTATTGACTAGCGGGGGGGCAAACCACAATGAGCAGTTCTTC.

This clone was seen a single time. J is TRBJ2-7 and V is TRBV28, with 8 bases lining up with TRBD2. J lost 7 bases, V lost 5 bases, and 16 bases had no gene match. Germline V CDR1 and CDR2: MDHEN, SYDVKM. CDR3 length equals 16 residues. The CDR3 loop is CASSPLSGGLPWEQYF. In DNA form, the CDR3 reads TGTGCCAGCAGTCCCCTGAGCGGGGGCCTCCCCTGGGAGCAGTACTTC.

The rearrangement uses TRBV2 and TRBJ1-4; 7 bases agree with TRBD1. The CDR3 contains 16 residues. The germline V gene has CDR1 SNHLY and CDR2 FYNNEI. The V segment lost 7 bases and the J segment 3 bases; nucleotides outside the gene matches: 11. The CDR3 DNA is TGTGCCAGCAACCCGAGGGGGCGGAATTCTAATGAAAAACTGTTTTTT. This encodes CASNPRGRNSNEKLFF.

The V gene is TRBV7-8, the J gene TRBJ2-2; 7 bases line up with TRBD1. The CDR3 has 15 residues. CDR1 is SGHVS and CDR2 is FQNEAQ in the germline V gene. V dropped 5 bases and J dropped 4; count of bases not matched to a gene: 7. The CDR3 is CASSRDSPGTGELFF. The CDR3 nucleotides read TGTGCCAGCAGCCGGGACAGCCCGGGCACCGGGGAGCTGTTTTTT.

This chain links TRBV29-1 with TRBJ2-7, with a possible D match to TRBD1 (6 bases). With 6 bases removed from V and 5 bases from J, the gap between germline ends came to 14 bases. The CDR3 runs 12 residues. The germline V gene encodes CDR1 SQVTM and CDR2 ANQGSEA. The CDR3 sequence is CSVHRAGNEQYF. DNA of the CDR3: TGCAGCGTCCACAGGGCAGGCAACGAGCAGTACTTC.

This chain connects TRBV7-2 to TRBJ2-7; the D gene is possibly TRBD1 (6 bases). The germline V and J ends were trimmed by 4 bases and 1 base, with 17 bases remaining between them. The germline V gene has CDR1 SGHTA and CDR2 FQGNSA. The CDR3 length is 16 residues. CDR3 loop: CASSSLPDSPSYEQYF. As DNA, the CDR3 is TGTGCCAGCAGCTCCCTGCCGGACAGCCCATCCTACGAGCAGTACTTC.

This chain joins TRBV5-6 and TRBJ1-2; TRBD1 is a possible D gene (6 bases). With 4 bases removed from V and 5 bases from J, the gap between germline ends came to 18 bases. The CDR3 covers 15 residues. Germline CDR1 reads SGHDT; CDR2 reads YYEEEE. In DNA form, the CDR3 reads TGTGCCAGCAGCGCGGTCAGGGGCCCGACTTATGGCTACACCTTC. It codes for CASSAVRGPTYGYTF.

This clone has only one observation. The chain has TRBV11-2 and TRBJ1-1, with D unclear. V was trimmed by 2 bases and J by 0 bases, leaving 10 bases between them. Per germline, CDR1 SGHAT and CDR2 FQNNGV. This CDR3 comprises 15 residues. CDR3 residues: CASSLIGGMNTEAFF. DNA for the CDR3: TGTGCCAGCAGCTTAATTGGCGGCATGAACACTGAAGCTTTCTTT.

This clone was seen only once. This sequence joins TRBV3-1 (or the pseudogene TRBV3-2) and TRBJ2-7, with 10 positions matching TRBD1. Trimming took 2 bases from V and 5 from J; bases not matched to a gene: 6. The CDR3 sequence is 15 residues long. Germline V gene lookup returns CDR1 LGHDT and CDR2 YNNKEL (reference sequence). The chain's CDR3 is CASSQFLGTGDEQYF. CDR3 coding DNA: TGTGCCAGCAGCCAATTTTTGGGGACAGGGGACGAGCAGTACTTC.

This chain connects TRBV5-8 to TRBJ1-4, with D perhaps matching TRBD1 (5 bases). The CDR3 runs 15 residues. Trimming removed 3 bases from V and 8 bases from J, with 17 bases in between. Per the germline V gene, CDR1 is SGHTS and CDR2 is YDEGEE. The CDR3 protein is CASSWGQRRGEKLFF. The CDR3 nucleotides read TGTGCCAGCAGCTGGGGCCAGAGGCGAGGCGAAAAACTGTTTTTT.

The rearrangement links TRBV12-3 or TRBV12-4 to TRBJ2-5, with unresolved D. Trimming left V 7 bases short and J 5 bases short, with 14 bases between. The CDR3 covers 13 residues. CDR3 region: CASTNQVGETQYF. The CDR3 nucleotides are TGTGCCAGCACCAACCAGGTTGGGGAGACCCAGTACTTC.

V gene TRBV28 combines with J gene TRBJ1-2; 8 bases agree with TRBD1. CDR3 size: 13 residues. Per the germline V gene, CDR1 is MDHEN and CDR2 is SYDVKM. Trimming took 6 bases from V and 7 from J; bases not matched to a gene: 7. The CDR3: CASRETGVSGYTF. The CDR3 DNA sequence: TGTGCCAGCAGAGAGACAGGGGTGAGTGGCTACACCTTC.

This chain links TRBV19 with TRBJ1-1; 7 nucleotides agree with TRBD1. J was trimmed by 9 bases and V by 5 bases; bases with no gene match: 9. From germline, CDR1 is LNHDA and CDR2 SQIVND (reference sequence). The CDR3 has 13 residues. The CDR3 DNA follows: TGTGCCAGTAGTGCGACAGGGACTGCAAAAGCTTTCTTT. Its translation is CASSATGTAKAFF.

The chain is built from TRBV7-2 and TRBJ2-1, with 12 bases aligning to TRBD2. Per the germline V gene, CDR1 is SGHTA and CDR2 is FQGNSA. The CDR3 totals 17 residues. V shed 3 bases, J shed 6 bases, and the junction held 9 bases outside the gene matches. CDR3: CASSFSSGGAGGNEQFF. The CDR3 DNA follows: TGTGCCAGCAGCTTTTCTAGCGGGGGGGCCGGTGGCAATGAGCAGTTCTTC.

CDR3 sequence: CATGGGNTGELFF. CDR3 in DNA: TGTGCCACGGGGGGGGGCAACACCGGGGAGCTGTTTTTT. This sequence joins TRBV28 and TRBJ2-2, with 8 positions matching TRBD2. Per the germline V gene, CDR1 is MDHEN and CDR2 is SYDVKM. The CDR3 covers 13 residues. V lost 10 bases to trimming and J lost 2 bases; unmatched junction nucleotides: 3.

This chain links TRBV27 with TRBJ2-7; D not resolved. CDR3 length: 14 residues. The germline V gene encodes CDR1 MNHEY and CDR2 SMNVEV (reference sequence). With 5 bases removed from V and 6 bases from J, the gap between germline ends came to 17 bases. CDR3: CASSSETTMFEQYF. CDR3 nucleotide sequence: TGTGCCAGCAGTAGCGAGACGACGATGTTCGAGCAGTACTTC.

The chain couples TRBV7-2 to TRBJ1-1; D perhaps matches TRBD1 (5 bases). The length of the CDR3 is 14 residues. V lost 7 bases, J lost 10 bases, and 22 bases lay in between. CDR1 and CDR2 from the germline V gene are SGHTA and FQGNSA. CDR3 sequence (DNA): TGTGCCAGCACCGAACGACAGACTTCCCGCATAGCTTTCTTT. It codes for CASTERQTSRIAFF. Together with reference TRBV7-2 and TRBJ1-1, the CDR3 gives the full variable domain: GAGVSQSPSNKVTEKGKDVELRCDPISGHTALYWYRQSLGQGLEFLIYFQGNSAPDKSGLPSDRFSAERTGGSVSTLTIQRTQQEDSAVYLCASTERQTSRIAFFGQGTRLTVV.